This T cell receptor beta chain was observed in a study of response to subunit inactivated influenza vaccine. Via MiXCR, TCRdb re-called the RT-PCR reads, giving one row per CDR3 protein. Of 500,000 to 550,000 distinct CDR3 sequences listed, approximately 20% were seen once; the top ten hold about 2.8%. Trimming cost V 4 bases and J 0 bases, with 13 bases left between them. The CDR3 has 15 residues. CDR1 and CDR2 (germline): MGHRA, YSYEKL. This clonotype was detected a few times. These records were also assigned to another study, of T cells expressing NK-cell markers. That source reports: TCR beta libraries carry UMIs added by 5'RACE template switching.

The sequencing here drew on CD4+ T cells sorted from PBMCs, taken 11 to 12 days after vaccination. This TCR was sampled from a man aged 50 or older who received an inactivated influenza vaccine. The chain combines TRBV4-1 with TRBJ2-7; perhaps TRBD1 as D (6 bases). The CDR3 sequence is CASSPGQLLSYEQYF. Here the CDR3 DNA reads TGCGCCAGCAGCCCAGGACAGCTCCTCTCCTACGAGCAGTACTTC.